The 18 T cell receptor beta chains reported below all come from one sample, sequenced in a study of shared T cell receptors in the human thymus. Clones were read by immunoSEQ multiplex PCR, and TCRdb kept only the in-frame ones, dropping some. The sample carries hundreds of thousands of clones, around 87% recorded once. These data were also filed under a second study, of human thymus T cells.

Sequenced sample: thymocytes. These receptors came from a boy less than two years old with a congenital heart defect.

The gene calls are TRBV5-4 and TRBJ2-7; 11 bases align to TRBD2. The germline CDR1 and CDR2 sequences are SGHNT and YYREEE (reference sequence). This CDR3 comprises 17 residues. V lost 0 bases to trimming and J lost 2 bases; unmatched junction nucleotides: 7. CDR3 coding DNA: TGTGCCAGCAGCTTGGCTCTAGCGGGAGGACCCACCTACGAGCAGTACTTC. It codes for CASSLALAGGPTYEQYF.

The gene calls are TRBV7-9 and TRBJ1-6; unclear D gene. Germline V gives CDR1 SEHNR, CDR2 FQNEAQ (reference sequence). The CDR3 consists of 13 residues. Trimming shortened V by 5 bases and J by 7 bases, and 9 bases separated the two germline ends. The DNA of the CDR3 is TGTGCCAGCAGCCCTGTTTTAAATTCACCCCTCCACTTT. It codes for CASSPVLNSPLHF.

V gene TRBV27 combines with J gene TRBJ1-6; the D gene is possibly TRBD1 (5 bases). The CDR3 runs 19 residues. Germline CDR1 and CDR2: MNHEY and SMNVEV (reference sequence). Trimming took off 2 bases at V and 0 bases at J, with 17 bases between the two ends. DNA for the CDR3: TGTGCCAGCAGTTTAAGCACAGGCCCCCGCAACTCCTATAATTCACCCCTCCACTTT. Its protein product is CASSLSTGPRNSYNSPLHF.

Only one count was recorded for this clone. The V call is TRBV6-6, the J call TRBJ1-1; 7 nucleotides agree with TRBD1. CDR3 length equals 14 residues. After removal of 2 bases from V and 1 base from J, the junction contained 1 base not matched to a gene. Looked up from germline, CDR1 is MNHNY and CDR2 is SVGAGI (reference sequence). CDR3 sequence (DNA): TGTGCCAGCAGTTACGACAGGGAGAACACTGAAGCTTTCTTT. Protein sequence: CASSYDRENTEAFF.

J is TRBJ2-2 and V is TRBV2; D is perhaps TRBD2 (5 bases). The germline gives CDR1 SNHLY, CDR2 FYNNEI. V was pared by 10 bases and J by 6 bases, with 18 bases between. CDR3 length: 14 amino acids. The CDR3 here is CATSSPSKAGELFF. DNA of the CDR3: TGTGCCACCTCGTCCCCTAGCAAGGCCGGGGAGCTGTTTTTT.

The chain uses TRBV18 and TRBJ1-5; no clear D. The germline CDR1 and CDR2 sequences are KGHSH and LQKENI. The V end was cut by 6 bases, the J end by 5 bases, with 11 bases between. This CDR3 comprises 13 residues. CDR3 nucleotides: TGTGCCAGCTCGCCGGCGAGGGATCAGCCCCAGCATTTT. Translating gives CASSPARDQPQHF. Full variable domain (rest looked up from reference TRBV18 and TRBJ1-5): NAGVMQNPRHLVRRRGQEARLRCSPMKGHSHVYWYRQLPEEGLKFMVYLQKENIIDESGMPKERFSAEFPKEGPSILRIQQVVRGDSAAYFCASSPARDQPQHFGDGTRLSIL.

For the CDR3, the DNA is TGCGCCAGCGGGGAGGCCCAGAAGCCCTACGAGCAGTACTTC. Residues: CASGEAQKPYEQYF. The chain joins TRBV10-1 to TRBJ2-7; possible D gene TRBD2, 6 bases. V was trimmed by 8 bases and J by 2 bases, leaving 16 bases between them. The V gene's germline CDR1 is WNHNN and CDR2 SYGVQD (reference sequence). CDR3 length: 14 residues.

The rearrangement uses TRBV5-3 and TRBJ2-7; D is possibly TRBD2 (5 bases). TRBV5-3 is noted as an ORF with a role that remains uncertain. This CDR3 spans 15 amino acids. V was shortened by 4 bases and J by 5 bases, with 19 bases between the two germline ends. The CDR3 coding sequence is TGTGCCAGAAGCATGATTCCGGGATCCCACCACGAGCAGTACTTC. Protein: CARSMIPGSHHEQYF.

The chain couples TRBV19 to TRBJ1-1, with D possibly matching TRBD1 (5 bases). The V gene's germline CDR1 is LNHDA and CDR2 SQIVND (reference sequence). This CDR3 is built from 16 residues. Trimming removed 7 bases at V and 0 bases at J, with 18 bases between. The CDR3 nucleotides read TGTGCCAGTACTCGAAGGGGCGACTTTATGAACACTGAAGCTTTCTTT. Translation: CASTRRGDFMNTEAFF.

The gene calls are TRBV19 and TRBJ2-2; 9 bases match TRBD1. Germline-derived CDR1 and CDR2 are LNHDA and SQIVND (reference sequence). CDR3 length equals 14 residues. J lost 3 bases, V lost 8 bases, and 4 bases had no gene match. As DNA, the CDR3 is TGTGCCAGTGGCGGGACAGGGTACACCGGGGAGCTGTTTTTT. Translated: CASGGTGYTGELFF.

The chain uses TRBV27 and TRBJ2-7, with D possibly being TRBD1 (6 bases). Trimming left V 0 bases short and J 3 bases short, with 12 bases between. The CDR3 sequence is 15 residues long. Germline values: CDR1 MNHEY, CDR2 SMNVEV (reference sequence). CDR3 in amino acids: CASSLSKQGIYEQYF. CDR3 coding DNA: TGTGCCAGCAGTTTATCGAAGCAGGGGATCTACGAGCAGTACTTC.

The chain employs TRBV12-5 and TRBJ2-7; 8 bases align to TRBD2. Germline CDR1 and CDR2: LGHNT and FRNRAP. The CDR3 length is 14 residues. Germline trimming cut 6 bases from V and 5 bases from J; bases unmatched to any gene: 9. The CDR3 is CASGRGGTLDEQYF. DNA of the CDR3: TGTGCTAGTGGCCGGGGGGGGACCCTAGACGAGCAGTACTTC.

V is TRBV4-1 and J is TRBJ1-1, with D perhaps matching TRBD1 (5 bases). V lost 5 bases and J lost 1, with 26 bases in between. The CDR3 has 19 residues. The germline CDR1 and CDR2 sequences are MGHRA and YSYEKL. The CDR3 sequence: CASSNVETGAGATNTEAFF. CDR3 nucleotides: TGCGCCAGCAGCAACGTGGAAACAGGTGCAGGAGCAACGAACACTGAAGCTTTCTTT.

V gene TRBV2 combines with J gene TRBJ2-2; 9 positions agree with TRBD1. This CDR3 has 16 residues. The trim removed 6 bases at V and 3 bases at J, leaving 8 bases unmatched. Germline CDR1 SNHLY, CDR2 FYNNEI. The CDR3, as DNA: TGTGCCAGCAGGGTCGACAGGGGGAGGGACACCGGGGAGCTGTTTTTT. Protein product: CASRVDRGRDTGELFF.

In its sample, this clone was seen a few times. The rearrangement uses TRBV7-6 and TRBJ1-2; TRBD1 is a possible D gene (5 bases). Germline CDR1 SGHVS, CDR2 FNYEAQ. This CDR3 is built from 18 residues. V was pared by 5 bases and J by 4 bases, with 26 bases between. DNA for the CDR3: TGTGCCAGCAGCCAAGGTCCGGACACCCTTCTTTTTCCCTATGGCTACACCTTC. Amino acids: CASSQGPDTLLFPYGYTF. Looking up the rest from reference TRBV7-6 and TRBJ1-2 gives the full variable domain: GAGVSQSPRYKVTKRGQDVALRCDPISGHVSLYWYRQALGQGPEFLTYFNYEAQQDKSGLPNDRFSAERPEGSISTLTIQRTEQRDSAMYRCASSQGPDTLLFPYGYTFGSGTRLTVV.

The chain combines TRBV5-5 with TRBJ2-5; the D is unclear. Trimming cost V 2 bases and J 5 bases, with 7 bases left between them. CDR1 and CDR2 from the germline V gene are SGHKS and YYEKEE (reference sequence). The CDR3 is 12 residues long. CDR3 sequence reads: CASSFWRETQYF. The DNA for the CDR3 is TGTGCCAGCAGCTTTTGGCGGGAGACCCAGTACTTC.

CDR3 sequence reads: CASSLDRGNTYNEQFF. DNA for the CDR3: TGTGCCAGCAGCCTCGACAGGGGCAACACCTACAATGAGCAGTTCTTC. V is TRBV5-6 and J is TRBJ2-1; 8 bases align to TRBD1. J was trimmed by 2 bases and V by 4 bases; bases with no gene match: 8. Per the germline V gene, CDR1 is SGHDT and CDR2 is YYEEEE. The CDR3 contains 16 residues.

V usage is TRBV4-1 and J usage is TRBJ1-5; 8 nucleotides line up with TRBD1. After removal of 4 bases from V and 8 bases from J, the junction contained 7 bases not matched to a gene. The CDR3 covers 14 residues. Germline CDR1 reads MGHRA; CDR2 reads YSYEKL. CDR3 DNA: TGCGCCAGCAGCCCTGACAGGGGCAAGGAGCCCCAGCATTTT. Translation gives CASSPDRGKEPQHF.